These T cell receptor beta chains were read from a single sample in a study of blood T cell repertoires in COVID-19. Here immunoSEQ multiplex PCR was the method, and the copy in TCRdb shows in-frame clones only, minus some. The table shows around 86,000 clones, with approximately 84% occurring only once. The sequencing input was peripheral blood. Receptor source: a human donor in a cohort sampled during active COVID-19. Each CDR3 is given with its conserved first and last residue. The order of the fields is CDR3 DNA, CDR3 protein, clone size, J gene, D gene, V gene. D genes are given only for firm matches. The size field is filled for only some rows; it gives once, few, many or a size class.

CDR3nt: TGTGCCAGCTCACCATCACAAGCAGGGAGCACAGATACGCAGTATTTT
CDR3aa: CASSPSQAGSTDTQYF
abundance: NA
j_gene: TRBJ2-3
d_gene: NA
v_gene: TRBV18

CDR3nt: TGTGCCAGCAGCCAAGGGGAGGTTGGGGCTGGCTACACCTTC
CDR3aa: CASSQGEVGAGYTF
abundance: NA
j_gene: TRBJ1-2
d_gene: NA
v_gene: TRBV3-1/TRBV3-2

CDR3nt: TGTGCCAGCAGTTCGGGGGGCAGTGGCTACACCTTC
CDR3aa: CASSSGGSGYTF
abundance: NA
j_gene: TRBJ1-2
d_gene: NA
v_gene: TRBV28

CDR3nt: TGTGCCAGCAGTGAAGGATCCTCGGGGAAAGGGGGCTACACCTTC
CDR3aa: CASSEGSSGKGGYTF
abundance: NA
j_gene: TRBJ1-2
d_gene: NA
v_gene: TRBV6-1

CDR3nt: TGTGCCAGTCGAAATCCGGGAGGGGCCTCCTACGAGCAGTACTTC
CDR3aa: CASRNPGGASYEQYF
abundance: once
j_gene: TRBJ2-7
d_gene: TRBD2
v_gene: TRBV19

CDR3nt: TGTGCCACCAGTCCGGGACAGGGTTACACAGATACGCAGTATTTT
CDR3aa: CATSPGQGYTDTQYF
abundance: NA
j_gene: TRBJ2-3
d_gene: TRBD1
v_gene: TRBV24-1

CDR3nt: TGCGCCAGCAGCCAGGGACAGGGGGTTGGAAGGGGGGCCCTCCACTTT
CDR3aa: CASSQGQGVGRGALHF
abundance: NA
j_gene: TRBJ1-6
d_gene: TRBD1
v_gene: TRBV4-1

CDR3nt: TGTGCCAGCAGTTTATCGGTAGCGGGAGCCTCAGGGACCCAGTACTTC
CDR3aa: CASSLSVAGASGTQYF
abundance: NA
j_gene: TRBJ2-5
d_gene: TRBD2
v_gene: TRBV27

CDR3nt: TGTGCCAGCAGCGTGCCCGGACAGGGCAAATCCAATCAGCCCCAGCATTTT
CDR3aa: CASSVPGQGKSNQPQHF
abundance: NA
j_gene: TRBJ1-5
d_gene: TRBD1
v_gene: TRBV9

CDR3nt: TGTGCCATGACTGGGGGGTTAACCTACGAGCAGTACTTC
CDR3aa: CAMTGGLTYEQYF
abundance: NA
j_gene: TRBJ2-7
d_gene: NA
v_gene: TRBV2

CDR3nt: TGTGCCAGCAGTCTGACAGTGACCTACGAGCAGTACTTC
CDR3aa: CASSLTVTYEQYF
abundance: once
j_gene: TRBJ2-7
d_gene: NA
v_gene: TRBV28

CDR3nt: TGTGCCAGCAGCCAAGATGGAGGGCGCGGGCAGTTCTTC
CDR3aa: CASSQDGGRGQFF
abundance: NA
j_gene: TRBJ2-1
d_gene: NA
v_gene: TRBV3-1/TRBV3-2

CDR3nt: TGTGCCAGCAGCCCCCCGAATCAGCCCCAGCATTTT
CDR3aa: CASSPPNQPQHF
abundance: NA
j_gene: TRBJ1-5
d_gene: NA
v_gene: TRBV7-2

CDR3nt: TGTGCCAGCAGCAGACAGGTGAACTATGGCTACACCTTC
CDR3aa: CASSRQVNYGYTF
abundance: NA
j_gene: TRBJ1-2
d_gene: NA
v_gene: TRBV6-5

CDR3nt: TGCGCCAGCAGCTTGGCGACAGGGGGGAGCACTGAAGCTTTCTTT
CDR3aa: CASSLATGGSTEAFF
abundance: NA
j_gene: TRBJ1-1
d_gene: TRBD1
v_gene: TRBV5-1

CDR3nt: TGTGCCAGCAGTGATGCGGGTGGAGAGACCCAGTACTTC
CDR3aa: CASSDAGGETQYF
abundance: NA
j_gene: TRBJ2-5
d_gene: NA
v_gene: TRBV6-1

CDR3nt: TGCGCCAGCAGCTTAGAGTGGGGGGAGCTGTTTTTT
CDR3aa: CASSLEWGELFF
abundance: NA
j_gene: TRBJ2-2
d_gene: NA
v_gene: TRBV5-1

CDR3nt: TGTGCCAGCAGCCAAGCGGGGTCAAATTCACCCCTCCACTTT
CDR3aa: CASSQAGSNSPLHF
abundance: NA
j_gene: TRBJ1-6
d_gene: NA
v_gene: TRBV3-1/TRBV3-2

CDR3nt: TGTGCCAGCAGCGCCGGGGGGACTAGCGGGATCAAGGATACGCAGTATTTT
CDR3aa: CASSAGGTSGIKDTQYF
abundance: NA
j_gene: TRBJ2-3
d_gene: TRBD2
v_gene: TRBV9

CDR3nt: TGTGCCAGCAGCCAGGTAGCGGGGTCCTACGAGCAGTACTTC
CDR3aa: CASSQVAGSYEQYF
abundance: NA
j_gene: TRBJ2-7
d_gene: TRBD2
v_gene: TRBV3-1/TRBV3-2

CDR3nt: TGTGCCAGCACTGGGCAGGGAAACACCATATATTTT
CDR3aa: CASTGQGNTIYF
abundance: NA
j_gene: TRBJ1-3
d_gene: NA
v_gene: TRBV6-5

CDR3nt: TGCGCCAGCAGCTTCGGGACTACCACTGATACGCAGTATTTT
CDR3aa: CASSFGTTTDTQYF
abundance: NA
j_gene: TRBJ2-3
d_gene: TRBD2
v_gene: TRBV5-1

CDR3nt: TGTGCCATCAGGAAAGAGGGACTAGCGCAGAATGAGCAGTTCTTC
CDR3aa: CAIRKEGLAQNEQFF
abundance: NA
j_gene: TRBJ2-1
d_gene: TRBD2
v_gene: TRBV10-3

CDR3nt: TGTGCCAGCAGTCGTACAGGGAGTACGAACACCGGGGAGCTGTTTTTT
CDR3aa: CASSRTGSTNTGELFF
abundance: NA
j_gene: TRBJ2-2
d_gene: NA
v_gene: TRBV6-6

CDR3nt: TGTGCCAGCAGCAGGAGGGGCGATGAGCAGTTCTTC
CDR3aa: CASSRRGDEQFF
abundance: NA
j_gene: TRBJ2-1
d_gene: NA
v_gene: TRBV6-5

CDR3nt: TGTGCCAGCAGCTTAGTGGGGGGGTACGAGCAGTACTTC
CDR3aa: CASSLVGGYEQYF
abundance: NA
j_gene: TRBJ2-7
d_gene: TRBD2
v_gene: TRBV11-2

CDR3nt: TGTGCCAGCAGCTTGGGTGTTGCAGGGGCGAACTACGAGCAGTACTTC
CDR3aa: CASSLGVAGANYEQYF
abundance: NA
j_gene: TRBJ2-7
d_gene: NA
v_gene: TRBV5-5

CDR3nt: TGTGCCAGTAGTAGTAGCGGGACGGAAATGTACGAGCAGTACTTC
CDR3aa: CASSSSGTEMYEQYF
abundance: NA
j_gene: TRBJ2-7
d_gene: TRBD2
v_gene: TRBV19

CDR3nt: TGTGCCAGCAGCTTACCTTCTGGAGGGTGGCAGTTCTTC
CDR3aa: CASSLPSGGWQFF
abundance: NA
j_gene: TRBJ2-1
d_gene: NA
v_gene: TRBV5-6

CDR3nt: TGTGCCAGTAGTATCACTAGCGGGAGTGCGAGTGGCATCACAGATACGCAGTATTTT
CDR3aa: CASSITSGSASGITDTQYF
abundance: NA
j_gene: TRBJ2-3
d_gene: TRBD2
v_gene: TRBV19

CDR3nt: TGTGCCAGCAGACCACAGTCGGGGTTAACCGGGGAGCAGTACTTC
CDR3aa: CASRPQSGLTGEQYF
abundance: NA
j_gene: TRBJ2-7
d_gene: NA
v_gene: TRBV2

CDR3nt: TGCGCCAGCAGCCCGGGACTTCTCTCCTACGAGCAGTACTTC
CDR3aa: CASSPGLLSYEQYF
abundance: NA
j_gene: TRBJ2-7
d_gene: NA
v_gene: TRBV4-1

CDR3nt: TGTGCCAGCAGCCCGAAGGGGGGCGTACTAGCGAGAGAGCAGTACTTC
CDR3aa: CASSPKGGVLAREQYF
abundance: NA
j_gene: TRBJ2-7
d_gene: NA
v_gene: TRBV7-9

CDR3nt: TGTGCCAGCAGCTTTGGACAGAGCACAGATACGCAGTATTTT
CDR3aa: CASSFGQSTDTQYF
abundance: NA
j_gene: TRBJ2-3
d_gene: NA
v_gene: TRBV7-9

CDR3nt: TGTGCCAGCAGTTCCTACGGGGAGCAGTACTTC
CDR3aa: CASSSYGEQYF
abundance: once
j_gene: TRBJ2-7
d_gene: NA
v_gene: TRBV27

CDR3nt: TGTGCCAGCAGCGGGACTAGCGGCTACAATGAGCAGTTCTTC
CDR3aa: CASSGTSGYNEQFF
abundance: NA
j_gene: TRBJ2-1
d_gene: TRBD2
v_gene: TRBV27

CDR3nt: TGCGCCAGCAGCTGGTCCAGGCTTGACAGCTCTGGAAACACCATATATTTT
CDR3aa: CASSWSRLDSSGNTIYF
abundance: NA
j_gene: TRBJ1-3
d_gene: NA
v_gene: TRBV5-1

CDR3nt: TGTGCCAGTAGTACCCTCTTAGCCACGACGTACGAGCAGTACTTC
CDR3aa: CASSTLLATTYEQYF
abundance: NA
j_gene: TRBJ2-7
d_gene: NA
v_gene: TRBV19

CDR3nt: TGTGCCAGCAGCTTAGGGACAAAAGAAGAGACCCAGTACTTC
CDR3aa: CASSLGTKEETQYF
abundance: NA
j_gene: TRBJ2-5
d_gene: NA
v_gene: TRBV7-2

CDR3nt: TGTGCCAGCAGCTTAACGCAAGGAGTCCGGGACAGGGGTATTTACGAGCAGTACTTC
CDR3aa: CASSLTQGVRDRGIYEQYF
abundance: NA
j_gene: TRBJ2-7
d_gene: TRBD1
v_gene: TRBV7-3